This T cell receptor beta chain was observed in a study of cytomegalovirus exposure and HLA in healthy donors. From germline, CDR1 is MDHEN and CDR2 SYDVKM. Trimming left V 5 bases short and J 0 bases short, with 14 bases between. This CDR3 spans 15 amino acids. PCR employed 60 Vbeta and 13 Jbeta primers. Assay: immunoSEQ multiplex PCR; the TCRdb copy retains only in-frame clones and omits some. The sample lists roughly 200,000 clones; 80% to 90% were seen once. The TCR originated in a woman in her 30s in good health and CMV-seronegative. The chain recombines TRBV28 with TRBJ2-7; D perhaps matches TRBD2 (5 bases). Sequencing input: PBMCs. Here the CDR3 DNA reads TGTGCCAGCAGTGCAGGACTGGCGGCCTCCTACGAGCAGTACTTC. It is translated as CASSAGLAASYEQYF. The whole variable domain, remainder taken from reference TRBV28 and TRBJ2-7, is DVKVTQSSRYLVKRTGEKVFLECVQDMDHENMFWYRQDPGLGLRLIYFSYDVKMKEKGDIPEGYSVSREKKERFSLILESASTNQTSMYLCASSAGLAASYEQYFGPGTRLTVT.